The 29 T cell receptor beta chains given below trace back to one sample, sequenced in a study of blood T cell repertoires in COVID-19. TCRdb keeps only in-frame clones here, not all; method: immunoSEQ multiplex PCR. In the table there are roughly 41,000 clones, about 74% of which are singletons. Sequencing was performed on peripheral blood. The receptors originated from a man between 70 and 80 years old with COVID-19, enrolled during active disease.

The chain joins TRBV19 to TRBJ2-1, with 9 positions matching TRBD1. The CDR3 loop spans 14 amino acids. V dropped 3 bases and J dropped 6; count of bases not matched to a gene: 3. From germline, CDR1 is LNHDA and CDR2 SQIVND (reference sequence). CDR3 sequence: CASSMGQGTNEQFF. The CDR3 DNA sequence: TGTGCCAGTAGTATGGGACAGGGTACCAATGAGCAGTTCTTC. Filled out from reference TRBV19 and TRBJ2-1, the complete variable domain reads DGGITQSPKYLFRKEGQNVTLSCEQNLNHDAMYWYRQDPGQGLRLIYYSQIVNDFQKGDIAEGYSVSREKKESFPLTVTSAQKNPTAFYLCASSMGQGTNEQFFGPGTRLTVL.

The chain recombines TRBV6-6 with TRBJ2-7; TRBD1 is a possible D gene (6 bases). V dropped 8 bases and J dropped 7 bases, with 15 bases sitting between them. Germline V gene lookup returns CDR1 MNHNY and CDR2 SVGAGI (reference sequence). This CDR3 contains 12 residues. The CDR3 here is CASSQGSREQYF. The CDR3 region has the DNA TGTGCCAGCTCACAGGGATCACGAGAGCAGTACTTC.

The chain couples TRBV24-1 to TRBJ2-1; perhaps TRBD1 as D (6 bases). Germline V gene sequence: CDR1 KGHDR, CDR2 SFDVKD. V was clipped by 2 bases and J by 4 bases, with 8 bases between them. The CDR3 covers 14 residues. The CDR3 nucleotides read TGTGCCACCAGTGATTCAGGACAGTACAATGAGCAGTTCTTC. Translating it yields CATSDSGQYNEQFF.

The chain uses TRBV10-2 and TRBJ2-7, with D possibly being TRBD2 (7 bases). CDR3 length: 16 amino acids. Trimming took 2 bases from V and 1 from J, leaving 15 bases between them. CDR1 WSHSY and CDR2 SAAADI come from the germline V gene. As DNA, the CDR3 is TGCGCCAGCAGTGAGCTAGGGGGGGCCGGATCCTACGAGCAGTACTTC. Protein product: CASSELGGAGSYEQYF.

This clone occurred once. The rearrangement links TRBV7-2 to TRBJ1-4; perhaps TRBD1 as D (6 bases). V was clipped by 5 bases and J by 8 bases, with 18 bases between them. Per germline, CDR1 SGHTA and CDR2 FQGNSA. This CDR3 has 15 residues. The DNA for the CDR3 is TGTGCCAGCAGCGGGAACAGGGTCCCCTGGGAAAAACTGTTTTTT. It translates to CASSGNRVPWEKLFF.

A few counts support this clone. The V call is TRBV7-2, the J call TRBJ2-1, with D tentatively TRBD1 (5 bases). Germline V CDR1 and CDR2: SGHTA, FQGNSA. V gave up 3 bases and J gave up 4 bases, with 10 bases separating them. The CDR3 has 14 residues. The CDR3 reads CASSFYDSYNEQFF. The CDR3 DNA reads as TGTGCCAGCAGCTTCTACGACAGTTACAATGAGCAGTTCTTC.

This clone showed up just a few times. The chain uses TRBV6-2 or TRBV6-3 and TRBJ2-3; perhaps TRBD2 as D (5 bases). The CDR3 loop spans 14 amino acids. Germline lookup yields CDR1 MNHEY and CDR2 SVGEGT. Trimming left V 7 bases short and J 3 bases short, with 14 bases between. The CDR3 DNA reads as TGTGCCAGCACCCCCATGAGCGGAACAGATACGCAGTATTTT. It codes for CASTPMSGTDTQYF.

The chain links TRBV3-1 (or the pseudogene TRBV3-2) to TRBJ2-3, with D possibly being TRBD2 (5 bases). V shed 1 base and J shed 4 bases, with 6 bases lying between them. Germline CDR1 LGHDT, CDR2 YNNKEL (reference sequence). CDR3 size: 13 residues. The CDR3 nucleotides read TGTGCCAGCAGCCAAGTGGAGGCAGATACGCAGTATTTT. As protein: CASSQVEADTQYF.

The gene calls are TRBV5-1 and TRBJ1-3, with D possibly matching TRBD1 (5 bases). Germline values: CDR1 SGHRS, CDR2 YFSETQ. The CDR3 extends over 15 amino acids. Trimming cost V 0 bases and J 4 bases, with 11 bases left between them. The CDR3 spells CASSLGGARGNTIYF. The CDR3 DNA sequence: TGCGCCAGCAGCTTGGGTGGGGCGCGGGGAAACACCATATATTTT.

This clone was seen more than once but under ten times. This chain joins TRBV5-8 and TRBJ2-7; the D gene is possibly TRBD2 (5 bases). The length of the CDR3 is 13 residues. Germline loops: CDR1 SGHTS, CDR2 YDEGEE. Between the trimmed V and J ends, which lost 3 bases and 13 bases, there was a span of 20 bases. CDR3 amino acids: CASSSEGLTGRYF. The CDR3 DNA is TGTGCCAGCAGCTCCGAAGGTCTGACGGGGAGATACTTC. The full variable domain, with the rest looked up from reference TRBV5-8 and TRBJ2-7, is EAGVTQSPTHLIKTRGQQATLRCSPISGHTSVYWYQQALGLGLQFLLWYDEGEERNRGNFPPRFSGRQFPNYSSELNVNALELEDSALYLCASSSEGLTGRYFGPGTRLTVT.

The rearrangement uses TRBV30 and TRBJ2-7, with D tentatively TRBD2 (7 bases). The germline CDR1 and CDR2 sequences are GTSNPN and SVGIG (reference sequence). The CDR3 is 15 residues long. Between the trimmed V and J ends, which lost 6 bases and 3 bases, there was a span of 21 bases. CDR3 bases: TGTGCCTGCCACGTAACAGGGAGGGGAGACTACGAGCAGTACTTC. Amino acid sequence: CACHVTGRGDYEQYF.

This clone has just a few counts. V is TRBV10-3 and J is TRBJ1-1, with D perhaps TRBD1 (6 bases). V lost 2 bases and J 5 bases, leaving 12 bases between the germline ends. The CDR3 extends over 14 amino acids. In germline, CDR1 is ENHRY, CDR2 SYGVKD. CDR3 protein: CAISERQRGTEAFF. The CDR3 region has the DNA TGTGCCATCAGTGAGAGGCAGAGGGGGACTGAAGCTTTCTTT.

The CDR3 DNA reads TGTGCCAGCAGCCCAGCGGACGGACCCCTCCACTTT. The encoded protein is CASSPADGPLHF. The chain couples TRBV3-1 (or the pseudogene TRBV3-2) to TRBJ1-6; D remains unclear. Trimming left V 4 bases short and J 12 bases short, with 10 bases between. Looked up from germline, CDR1 is LGHDT and CDR2 is YNNKEL (reference sequence). CDR3 size: 12 residues.

The V gene is TRBV7-9, the J gene TRBJ2-7, with 10 bases matching TRBD2. Germline CDR1 SEHNR, CDR2 FQNEAQ (reference sequence). This CDR3 is built from 15 residues. J gave up 7 bases and V 1 base, and 7 bases lay outside the gene matches. CDR3 nucleotide sequence: TGTGCCAGCAGCTTAGGGACTAGCGGTGGTAGGGAGCAGTACTTC. Residues: CASSLGTSGGREQYF.

This chain uses TRBV6-5 with TRBJ2-3; D possibly corresponds to TRBD2 (5 bases). With 4 bases removed from V and 2 bases from J, the gap between germline ends came to 13 bases. The germline V gene encodes CDR1 MNHEY and CDR2 SVGAGI. CDR3 length equals 15 residues. The CDR3 loop is CASSSDGGPTDTQYF. Written as DNA, the CDR3 is TGTGCCAGCAGTTCCGACGGAGGACCCACAGATACGCAGTATTTT.

This clone has a single count. This sequence joins TRBV9 and TRBJ1-2; 8 positions agree with TRBD1. The CDR3 consists of 15 residues. Germline V CDR1 and CDR2: SGDLS, YYNGEE. With V trimmed by 0 bases and J by 4 bases, 5 bases remained unmatched. DNA for the CDR3: TGTGCCAGCAGCGTAGAACAGGGGGTTAGCTATGGCTACACCTTC. Translating it yields CASSVEQGVSYGYTF.

The chain combines TRBV11-2 with TRBJ1-2; 7 bases are shared with TRBD1. Germline CDR1 is SGHAT and CDR2 is FQNNGV. This CDR3 contains 13 residues. The J segment lost 3 bases and the V segment lost 5 bases, leaving 3 bases of the junction unmatched. The CDR3 here is CASSQGGYYGYTF. As DNA, the CDR3 is TGTGCCAGCAGCCAGGGGGGCTACTATGGCTACACCTTC. Together with reference TRBV11-2 and TRBJ1-2, the CDR3 gives the full variable domain: EAGVAQSPRYKIIEKRQSVAFWCNPISGHATLYWYQQILGQGPKLLIQFQNNGVVDDSQLPKDRFSAERLKGVDSTLKIQPAKLEDSAVYLCASSQGGYYGYTFGSGTRLTVV.

In its sample, this clone was seen a few times. The J gene is TRBJ2-2, the V gene TRBV6-5; TRBD2 matches at 7 bases. CDR3 size: 15 residues. Germline CDR1 MNHEY, CDR2 SVGAGI. V lost 4 bases, J lost 5 bases, and 7 bases stayed unmatched. CDR3: CASSFGGRGTGELFF. The DNA for the CDR3 is TGTGCCAGCAGTTTCGGGGGGAGAGGGACCGGGGAGCTGTTTTTT.

V is TRBV5-4 and J is TRBJ1-5; D ambiguous. With 4 bases removed from V and 1 base from J, the gap between germline ends came to 9 bases. Germline assignment: CDR1 SGHNT and CDR2 YYREEE (reference sequence). CDR3 size: 14 residues. In DNA, the CDR3 is TGTGCCAGCAGCCAGCGGCCGAGCAATCAGCCCCAGCATTTT. This gives the protein CASSQRPSNQPQHF.

This clone has a single count. The chain couples TRBV4-2 to TRBJ1-3; D unresolved. CDR1 is LGHNA and CDR2 is YNFKEQ in the germline V gene. This CDR3 spans 16 amino acids. Trimming stripped 0 bases from V and 1 base from J, with 10 bases between. For the CDR3, the DNA is TGTGCCAGCAGCCAAGATGCAAACAGATCTGGAAACACCATATATTTT. It translates to CASSQDANRSGNTIYF.

This clone was counted between two and nine times. V is TRBV30 and J is TRBJ2-7, with D unresolved. This CDR3 has 13 amino acids. V shed 7 bases and J shed 4 bases, with 17 bases lying between them. The germline V gene encodes CDR1 GTSNPN and CDR2 SVGIG (reference sequence). The CDR3 loop reads CASLTPNGYEQYF. In nucleotides, the CDR3 is TGTGCCTCCCTAACCCCGAACGGGTACGAGCAGTACTTC.

CDR3 bases: TGTGCCAGCAGTTTATTCGGCAGGGGGCTGGTTGGCTACACCTTC. This gives the protein CASSLFGRGLVGYTF. This rearrangement joins TRBV27 to TRBJ1-2, with 8 bases lining up with TRBD1. V gave up 1 base and J gave up 7 bases; unmatched junction bases: 8. The CDR3 length is 15 residues. CDR1 and CDR2 from the germline V gene are MNHEY and SMNVEV (reference sequence).

The V call is TRBV19, the J call TRBJ1-1; D possibly corresponds to TRBD1 (6 bases). The germline CDR1 and CDR2 sequences are LNHDA and SQIVND (reference sequence). The CDR3 loop spans 14 amino acids. V lost 6 bases and J 1 base, leaving 12 bases between the germline ends. As DNA, the CDR3 is TGTGCCAGTAGGTTAACAGGGTGGAACACTGAAGCTTTCTTT. It is translated as CASRLTGWNTEAFF. The whole variable domain, filled in from reference TRBV19 and TRBJ1-1, reads DGGITQSPKYLFRKEGQNVTLSCEQNLNHDAMYWYRQDPGQGLRLIYYSQIVNDFQKGDIAEGYSVSREKKESFPLTVTSAQKNPTAFYLCASRLTGWNTEAFFGQGTRLTVV.

The gene calls are TRBV30 and TRBJ1-2; D is unresolved. The CDR3 runs to 13 residues. Trimming left V 5 bases short and J 4 bases short, with 14 bases between. In germline, CDR1 is GTSNPN, CDR2 SVGIG (reference sequence). CDR3 region: CAWAKRVSYGYTF. DNA for the CDR3: TGTGCCTGGGCCAAGCGGGTTAGCTATGGCTACACCTTC.

The chain joins TRBV29-1 to TRBJ1-1, with 7 bases fitting TRBD1. V shed 5 bases and J 0 bases; nucleotides not matched to a gene: 3. This CDR3 has 13 amino acids. Germline V gives CDR1 SQVTM, CDR2 ANQGSEA. CDR3 loop: CSVKGQMNTEAFF. CDR3 nucleotides: TGCAGCGTTAAGGGACAGATGAACACTGAAGCTTTCTTT.

J is TRBJ1-5 and V is TRBV7-9; unclear D gene. The CDR3 sequence is 12 residues long. Germline lookup yields CDR1 SEHNR and CDR2 FQNEAQ (reference sequence). V was clipped by 1 base and J by 6 bases, with 4 bases between them. CDR3 region: CASSLVAQPQHF. Written as DNA, the CDR3 is TGTGCCAGCAGCTTAGTGGCTCAGCCCCAGCATTTT.

The V and J genes are TRBV19 and TRBJ2-4; 11 bases are shared with TRBD1. The germline V gene encodes CDR1 LNHDA and CDR2 SQIVND (reference sequence). V was clipped by 8 bases and J by 4 bases; unmatched bases: 1. The length of the CDR3 is 13 residues. The CDR3 region is CASWDRGKNIQYF. CDR3 sequence (DNA): TGTGCCAGTTGGGACAGGGGGAAAAACATTCAGTACTTC. The full variable domain, completed using reference TRBV19 and TRBJ2-4, is DGGITQSPKYLFRKEGQNVTLSCEQNLNHDAMYWYRQDPGQGLRLIYYSQIVNDFQKGDIAEGYSVSREKKESFPLTVTSAQKNPTAFYLCASWDRGKNIQYFGAGTRLSVL.

The J gene is TRBJ1-5, the V gene TRBV7-6; a possible D gene is TRBD1 (6 bases). The germline V gene has CDR1 SGHVS and CDR2 FNYEAQ. This CDR3 is built from 15 residues. Trimming removed 5 bases from V and 3 bases from J, with 14 bases in between. CDR3 sequence (DNA): TGTGCCAGCAGCGCGGTGGGGGCCCTCAATCAGCCCCAGCATTTT. Protein sequence: CASSAVGALNQPQHF.

This chain joins TRBV5-1 and TRBJ1-3; 10 positions match TRBD1. V lost 5 bases, J lost 2 bases, and 1 base stayed unmatched. The CDR3 has 14 residues. Germline V lookup: CDR1 SGHRS, CDR2 YFSETQ. The chain's CDR3 is CASRGTGAGNTIYF. The CDR3 nucleotides are TGCGCCAGCAGGGGGACAGGGGCTGGAAACACCATATATTTT.